This T cell receptor beta chain was captured in a study of identical twins. Using its own MiXCR run on the 5' RACE reads, TCRdb lists one record per CDR3 protein. Of roughly 240,000 distinct CDR3 sequences listed, around 6.6% are singletons. Study-level results: Out-of-frame TCR alpha sharing observed in monozygotic twins exceeded model estimates. Fewer insertions characterized abundant cord blood beta clonotypes, whereas memory repertoires showed none.

This clonotype was picked up many times. No antigen is known for it. This CDR3 has 12 amino acids. The germline V gene has CDR1 SEHNR and CDR2 FQNEAQ (reference sequence). V gave up 6 bases and J gave up 2 bases, with 8 bases separating them. The sample was also reused in another study, on yellow fever vaccine responses in identical twins.

The chain carries TRBV7-9 and TRBJ2-7; D remains unclear. The receptor was isolated from a young woman in good health. Material: memory (CD45RO+) T cells sorted from blood. DNA for the CDR3: TGTGCCAGCAGGGGCCAGACCTACGAGCAGTACTTC. Its translation is CASRGQTYEQYF.